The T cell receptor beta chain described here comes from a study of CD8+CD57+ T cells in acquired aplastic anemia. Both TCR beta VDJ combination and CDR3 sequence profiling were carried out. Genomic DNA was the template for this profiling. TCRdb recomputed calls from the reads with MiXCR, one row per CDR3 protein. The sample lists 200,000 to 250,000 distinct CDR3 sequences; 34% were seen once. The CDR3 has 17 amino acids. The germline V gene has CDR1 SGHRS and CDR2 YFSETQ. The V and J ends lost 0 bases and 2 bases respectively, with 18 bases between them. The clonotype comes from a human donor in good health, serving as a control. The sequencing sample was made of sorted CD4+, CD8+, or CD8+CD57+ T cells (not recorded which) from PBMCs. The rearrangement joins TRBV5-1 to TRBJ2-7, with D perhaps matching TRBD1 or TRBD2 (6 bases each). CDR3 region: CASSLAGGGDLPYEQYF. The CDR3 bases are TGCGCCAGCAGCTTGGCCGGGGGCGGGGACCTTCCCTACGAGCAGTACTTC.